Each of the 17 T cell receptor beta chains below was sequenced from the same sample in a study of response to subunit inactivated influenza vaccine. MiXCR was run by TCRdb on the RT-PCR reads, yielding one entry per CDR3 protein. The sample has 800,000 to 1,000,000 distinct CDR3 sequences, approximately 21% seen once. Material: PBMCs from blood, obtained 4 to 6 days after vaccination. The receptors come from a man in his fifties or sixties who received an inactivated influenza vaccine.

This clonotype has just a few counts. This chain connects TRBV5-1 to TRBJ1-4, with 7 bases aligning to TRBD1. The CDR3 totals 15 residues. V was pared by 3 bases and J by 2 bases, with 4 bases of the junction left unmatched. Germline lookup yields CDR1 SGHRS and CDR2 YFSETQ. The CDR3 loop is CASSSQQGTNEKLFF. The CDR3 DNA follows: TGCGCCAGCAGCTCGCAACAGGGGACTAATGAAAAACTGTTTTTT.

This clonotype was counted many times. The chain carries TRBV4-3 and TRBJ2-7, with D unclear. Per the germline V gene, CDR1 is LGHNA and CDR2 is YSLEER. The CDR3 totals 14 residues. Trimming took 2 bases from V and 3 from J, leaving 11 bases between them. The CDR3 region is CASSQWLVGYEQYF. The CDR3 bases are TGCGCCAGCAGCCAATGGTTGGTGGGCTACGAGCAGTACTTC.

As regards this clonotype: One end of the junction varies from germline; a read error may be responsible. CDR3 amino acids: CASRLGTSGGYEQYF. The CDR3 nucleotides read TGTGCCAGCAGATTAGGGACTAGCGGGGGCTACGAGCAGTACTTC. The rearrangement uses TRBV12-3 or TRBV12-4 and TRBJ2-7; TRBD2 matches 14 bases. The CDR3 is made up of 15 amino acids.

This clonotype occurred a few times. This chain links TRBV4-1 with TRBJ1-6; D gene uncertain. The CDR3 has 17 amino acids. V shed 0 bases and J shed 8 bases, with 17 bases lying between them. Germline V gene sequence: CDR1 MGHRA, CDR2 YSYEKL. CDR3 protein: CASSQDPAWLPDSPLHF. CDR3 nucleotides: TGCGCCAGCAGCCAAGACCCGGCCTGGCTGCCCGATTCACCCCTCCACTTT.

This clonotype was counted only a few times. The chain couples TRBV24-1 to TRBJ2-7; D might be TRBD1 (5 bases). Germline CDR1 reads KGHDR; CDR2 reads SFDVKD. The CDR3 loop spans 13 amino acids. With 1 base removed from V and 6 bases from J, the gap between germline ends came to 9 bases. The CDR3 region has the DNA TGTGCCACCAGTGATTTCTCAGGGATCGAGCAGTACTTC. Translated: CATSDFSGIEQYF.

This chain uses TRBV10-3 with TRBJ1-1, with D possibly being TRBD1 (5 bases). CDR3 size: 14 residues. V lost 4 bases to trimming and J lost 2 bases, with 11 bases between them. CDR1 ENHRY and CDR2 SYGVKD come from the germline V gene. The CDR3 sequence is CAISGPTDNTEAFF. The CDR3 DNA reads TGTGCCATCAGTGGCCCGACAGATAACACTGAAGCTTTCTTT.

The rearrangement joins TRBV29-1 to TRBJ1-1; no firm D call. The length of the CDR3 is 13 residues. Germline V CDR1 and CDR2: SQVTM, ANQGSEA. V was pared by 6 bases and J by 0 bases, with 11 bases between. In DNA form, the CDR3 reads TGCAGCGTAAGGGATTTTATGAACACTGAAGCTTTCTTT. As protein: CSVRDFMNTEAFF.

The chain recombines TRBV29-1 with TRBJ2-5; TRBD1 aligns across 8 bases. The CDR3 totals 13 residues. With 1 base clipped from V and 8 bases from J, the junction kept 6 bases outside the gene matches. Germline V lookup: CDR1 SQVTM, CDR2 ANQGSEA. The CDR3 DNA reads TGCAGCGTTGAAGTTGGACAGGGTTTCACCCAGTACTTC. This translates into CSVEVGQGFTQYF.

With regard to this clonotype: A clone one base away is much larger, so this may be a read error. V is TRBV12-3 or TRBV12-4 and J is TRBJ2-5; either TRBD1 or TRBD2 may fit D (5 bases each). The CDR3 extends over 14 amino acids. The CDR3 protein is CASRLVRGQETQYF. For the CDR3, the DNA is TGTGCCAGCAGATTAGTGAGGGGCCAAGAGACCCAGTACTTC.

The table lists this clonotype with a few counts. The V and J genes are TRBV12-3 or TRBV12-4 and TRBJ1-3, with 7 positions matching TRBD1. Germline trimming cut 4 bases from V and 0 bases from J; bases unmatched to any gene: 3. The CDR3 spans 15 residues. CDR3: CASSWTGPSGNTIYF. The CDR3 coding sequence is TGTGCCAGCAGTTGGACAGGCCCCTCTGGAAACACCATATATTTT.

There are many counts of this clonotype. This sequence joins TRBV4-3 and TRBJ2-1, with 8 bases matching TRBD2. J was trimmed by 10 bases and V by 4 bases; bases with no gene match: 6. The V gene's germline CDR1 is LGHNA and CDR2 YSLEER. CDR3 length equals 13 residues. Here the CDR3 reads CASSLELADEQFF. The CDR3 DNA is TGCGCCAGCAGCCTCGAACTAGCGGACGAGCAGTTCTTC.

The table lists this clonotype with a few counts. J is TRBJ2-3 and V is TRBV19, with TRBD1 as a possible D gene (6 bases). The V and J ends lost 8 bases and 4 bases respectively, with 16 bases between them. The germline gives CDR1 LNHDA, CDR2 SQIVND (reference sequence). The CDR3 is 14 amino acids. The DNA of the CDR3 is TGTGCCAGTTGTGGCAGGGGAATCGCAGATACGCAGTATTTT. Protein: CASCGRGIADTQYF.

This clonotype came up once. This sequence joins TRBV7-9 and TRBJ2-2; D gene uncertain. With 3 bases removed from V and 6 bases from J, the gap between germline ends came to 20 bases. CDR1 and CDR2 (germline): SEHNR, FQNEAQ (reference sequence). The CDR3 totals 17 residues. CDR3 DNA sequence: TGTGCCAGCAGCTTTACTATTAGCTTTGAATCCCCCGGGGAGCTGTTTTTT. Encoded protein: CASSFTISFESPGELFF.

This clonotype has only a few counts. The genes are TRBV7-9 and TRBJ2-2; no clear D. The V gene's germline CDR1 is SEHNR and CDR2 FQNEAQ (reference sequence). The CDR3 sequence is 16 residues long. Trimming shortened V by 1 base and J by 13 bases, and 22 bases separated the two germline ends. The CDR3 coding sequence is TGTGCCAGCAGCTTAGGGGCGGACCCAGCCCTCGTTGGGCTGTTTTTT. This gives the protein CASSLGADPALVGLFF.

V usage is TRBV7-3 and J usage is TRBJ2-2; no reliable D call. This CDR3 region has 14 residues. CDR1 SGHTA and CDR2 FQGTGA come from the germline V gene. V lost 1 base to trimming and J lost 3 bases, with 6 bases between them. The CDR3 here is CASSLISDTGELFF. The CDR3 DNA sequence: TGTGCCAGCAGCTTAATTTCCGACACCGGGGAGCTGTTTTTT.

This clonotype occurred a few times. This chain links TRBV21-1 with TRBJ2-1. TRBV21-1 has pseudogene status. The CDR3 extends over 10 amino acids. CDR3 nucleotides: TGTGCCACAAGGTACAATGAGCAGTTCTTC. Translation gives CATRYNEQFF.

The V and J genes are TRBV18 and TRBJ2-7, with D possibly matching TRBD1 (6 bases). The CDR3 is 13 residues long. The germline V gene encodes CDR1 KGHSH and CDR2 LQKENI. V lost 1 base and J lost 5, with 9 bases in between. The CDR3 region has the DNA TGTGCCAGCTCACCACAACAGGGAGACGAGCAGTACTTC. Translating it yields CASSPQQGDEQYF.